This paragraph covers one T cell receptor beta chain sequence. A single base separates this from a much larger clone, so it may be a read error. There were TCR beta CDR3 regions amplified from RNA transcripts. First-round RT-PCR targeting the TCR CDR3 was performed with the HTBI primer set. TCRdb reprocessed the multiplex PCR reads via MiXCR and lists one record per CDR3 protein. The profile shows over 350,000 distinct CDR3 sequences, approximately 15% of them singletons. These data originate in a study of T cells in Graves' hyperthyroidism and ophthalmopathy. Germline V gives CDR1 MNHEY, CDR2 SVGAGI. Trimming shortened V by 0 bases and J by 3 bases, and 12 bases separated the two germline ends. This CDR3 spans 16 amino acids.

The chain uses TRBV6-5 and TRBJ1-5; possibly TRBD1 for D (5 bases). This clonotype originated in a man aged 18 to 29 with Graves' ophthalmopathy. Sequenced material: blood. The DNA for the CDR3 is TGTGCCAGCAGTTACTCGTACAGGACACTCAATCAGCCCCAGCATTTT. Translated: CASSYSYRTLNQPQHF.